This T cell receptor beta chain was sequenced in a study of blood T cell repertoires in COVID-19. This clone was observed at least ten times. This CDR3 comprises 16 residues. V gave up 0 bases and J gave up 2 bases, with 13 bases separating them. Germline CDR1 LGHNA, CDR2 YSLEER. In the original workflow: It was from reference gene primer amplification that nucleated cell counts were estimated. TCRdb's table, derived via immunoSEQ multiplex PCR, lists solely in-frame clones and lacks some. V and J calls plus clone size are reproduced from that table; the DNA served to infer D and trimming. The data contain 190,000 or so clones, 70% to 85% of them singletons.

This chain links TRBV4-3 with TRBJ1-1; no definite D call. The TCR comes from a man aged 50 or older who had recovered from COVID-19. Sequencing was performed on peripheral blood. The CDR3 spells CASSQELIGVNTEAFF. CDR3 DNA: TGCGCCAGCAGCCAAGAATTAATCGGAGTTAACACTGAAGCTTTCTTT.